The 26 T cell receptor beta chains below all came from one sample that was sequenced in a study of blood T cells in healthy people across ages. Through a sample-barcoded 5' primer and a J-beta primer mix, a second PCR was run for about 6 to 12 cycles. TCRdb used MiXCR to reprocess the 5' RACE reads, holding one entry per CDR3 protein. The table lists roughly 930,000 distinct CDR3 sequences, about 48% of them singletons, with around an eighth in the top ten. The sequenced sample consisted of blood. These receptors were taken from a man aged 25-40 years in good health.

The chain links TRBV12-3 or TRBV12-4 to TRBJ2-1; TRBD1 matches 10 bases. The CDR3 runs 14 residues. V lost 6 bases and J lost 9; bases outside the gene matches: 8. The CDR3 sequence: CASRRQGAGGEQFF. CDR3 sequence (DNA): TGTGCCAGCAGACGACAGGGGGCTGGGGGTGAGCAGTTCTTC.

The rearrangement links TRBV28 to TRBJ2-7; D is possibly TRBD1 or TRBD2 (5 bases each). The germline gives CDR1 MDHEN, CDR2 SYDVKM. CDR3 length: 16 amino acids. V lost 6 bases and J lost 1, with 19 bases in between. This CDR3 is CASSASWDRVSYEQYF. In nucleotides, the CDR3 is TGTGCCAGCAGCGCGTCCTGGGACCGAGTTTCCTACGAGCAGTACTTC.

This clonotype appeared a few times. The chain employs TRBV29-1 and TRBJ1-2, with D possibly being TRBD1 (5 bases). This CDR3 comprises 13 residues. Trimming left V 6 bases short and J 4 bases short, with 15 bases between. CDR1 is SQVTM, CDR2 ANQGSEA, per germline. The CDR3 reads CSVQTGTAYGYTF. The DNA for the CDR3 is TGCAGCGTCCAAACTGGGACGGCCTATGGCTACACCTTC.

As concerns this clonotype: A single base separates this from a much larger clone, so it may be a read error. CDR3 protein: CSARDAGTGTDTQYF. The CDR3 nucleotides read TGCAGTGCTAGAGATGCTGGGACAGGGACAGATACGCAGTATTTT. This chain links TRBV20-1 with TRBJ2-3; TRBD1 aligns across 9 bases. The CDR3 is made up of 15 amino acids. CDR1 and CDR2 from the germline V gene are DFQATT and SNEGSKA (reference sequence). With 0 bases clipped from V and 3 bases from J, the junction kept 4 bases outside the gene matches.

The rearrangement uses TRBV7-9 and TRBJ2-7, with D hard to call. The germline V gene encodes CDR1 SEHNR and CDR2 FQNEAQ (reference sequence). The germline V and J ends were trimmed by 7 bases and 6 bases, with 10 bases remaining between them. The CDR3 extends over 11 amino acids. CDR3 bases: TGTGCCAGCACCCCCCTGGGCGAGCAGTACTTC. Translating gives CASTPLGEQYF.

This clonotype was picked up a small number of times. V and J are TRBV5-6 and TRBJ2-3; D remains unclear. Germline CDR1 is SGHDT and CDR2 is YYEEEE. V lost 4 bases to trimming and J lost 3 bases, with 12 bases between them. The CDR3 consists of 14 residues. Here the CDR3 reads CASSDDFATDTQYF. The DNA of the CDR3 is TGTGCCAGCAGCGACGACTTCGCGACAGATACGCAGTATTTT.

This clonotype showed up just a few times. This sequence joins TRBV5-1 and TRBJ2-7, with TRBD1 matching over 12 bases. The CDR3 runs 15 residues. Germline assignment: CDR1 SGHRS and CDR2 YFSETQ. With V trimmed by 4 bases and J by 1 base, 3 bases remained unmatched. CDR3 nucleotides: TGCGCCAGCAGCGTGGGACAGGGGGCGTCCTACGAGCAGTACTTC. Translated, it gives CASSVGQGASYEQYF.

This clonotype showed up just a few times. The chain is built from TRBV5-1 and TRBJ1-2; TRBD1 might be the D (6 bases). Germline CDR1 and CDR2: SGHRS and YFSETQ. V was trimmed by 4 bases and J by 4 bases, leaving 14 bases between them. The CDR3 runs 14 residues. CDR3 region: CASSPEAGAYGYTF. CDR3 DNA sequence: TGCGCCAGCAGCCCGGAGGCAGGGGCCTATGGCTACACCTTC.

This clonotype was picked up a small number of times. The chain combines TRBV27 with TRBJ2-2; perhaps D is TRBD1 or TRBD2 (5 bases each). The CDR3 runs 15 residues. Germline CDR1 reads MNHEY; CDR2 reads SMNVEV (reference sequence). Trimming shortened V by 2 bases and J by 3 bases, and 10 bases separated the two germline ends. CDR3: CASSLEGKDTGELFF. CDR3 in DNA: TGTGCCAGCAGTTTAGAGGGGAAGGACACCGGGGAGCTGTTTTTT.

This clonotype was seen a few times. The genes are TRBV6-2 or TRBV6-3 and TRBJ2-7; D ambiguous. The CDR3 is 13 residues long. The germline V gene encodes CDR1 MNHEY and CDR2 SVGEGT. Trimming left V 0 bases short and J 6 bases short, with 9 bases between. CDR3 protein: CASSYSRYSEQYF. Here the CDR3 DNA reads TGTGCCAGCAGTTACTCTCGATATTCCGAGCAGTACTTC.

The CDR3 reads CASSYSGGSQPQHF. In nucleotides, the CDR3 is TGTGCCAGCAGTTACTCGGGAGGGAGTCAGCCCCAGCATTTT. The V call is TRBV6-5, the J call TRBJ1-5, with D unclear. The CDR3 is made up of 14 amino acids. Trimming took off 0 bases at V and 6 bases at J, with 9 bases between the two ends. Per germline, CDR1 MNHEY and CDR2 SVGAGI.

This chain links TRBV6-7 with TRBJ2-5; D ambiguous. TRBJ2-7 matches the DNA end more closely, so the J call is doubtful. TRBV6-7 is flagged as an ORF with uncertain function. The CDR3 runs to 13 residues. CDR3 nucleotides: TGTGCCAGCGGGCACGAGGCTTTCTACGAGCAGTACTTC. It translates to CASGHEAFYEQYF.

In its sample, this clonotype was seen a few times. The chain combines TRBV28 with TRBJ2-5, with D unclear. In germline, CDR1 is MDHEN, CDR2 SYDVKM. The V and J ends lost 7 bases and 7 bases respectively, with 10 bases between them. This CDR3 has 11 amino acids. CDR3 nucleotides: TGTGCCAGCACGTCCCGCGGGACCCAGTACTTC. Translating gives CASTSRGTQYF.

The chain employs TRBV14 and TRBJ1-6, with a possible D match to TRBD1 (5 bases). V was pared by 1 base and J by 5 bases, with 9 bases between. CDR1 SGHDN and CDR2 FVKESK come from the germline V gene. The CDR3 sequence is 15 residues long. CDR3 in amino acids: CASSQVGANNSPLHF. In DNA, the CDR3 is TGTGCCAGCAGCCAAGTCGGGGCCAATAATTCACCCCTCCACTTT.

This chain connects TRBV29-1 to TRBJ2-1, with a weak D call TRBD2 (6 bases). CDR3 length equals 12 residues. Trimming left V 2 bases short and J 12 bases short, with 14 bases between. Germline-derived CDR1 and CDR2 are SQVTM and ANQGSEA. This CDR3 is CSVESTSRVQFF. CDR3 nucleotides: TGCAGCGTTGAATCGACTAGTAGGGTGCAGTTCTTC.

This chain uses TRBV18 with TRBJ2-1; 9 bases align to TRBD1. Losses at the gene ends were 0 bases for V and 9 bases for J; bases not matched to a gene: 9. The germline gives CDR1 KGHSH, CDR2 LQKENI. There are 16 residues in the CDR3. The CDR3 reads CASSPPGQGFRGEQFF. CDR3 nucleotide sequence: TGTGCCAGCTCACCACCGGGACAGGGATTCAGGGGTGAGCAGTTCTTC.

J is TRBJ2-1 and V is TRBV10-3; D is possibly TRBD2 (5 bases). Near its end, the DNA agrees better with TRBJ2-7, so the J call may be wrong. The CDR3 totals 12 residues. Germline CDR1 ENHRY, CDR2 SYGVKD. In DNA, the CDR3 is TGTGCCATCGCCCGGGATTACAATGAGCAGTACTTC. It yields the protein CAIARDYNEQYF.

The gene calls are TRBV5-5 and TRBJ1-4, with 10 bases lining up with TRBD1. V lost 7 bases, J lost 7 bases, and 4 bases stayed unmatched. CDR1 SGHKS and CDR2 YYEKEE come from the germline V gene (reference sequence). The CDR3 consists of 13 residues. The CDR3 spells CASCRDRGEKLFF. The CDR3 DNA reads TGTGCCAGCTGCCGGGACAGGGGTGAAAAACTGTTTTTT.

This clonotype was observed a handful of times. V usage is TRBV14 and J usage is TRBJ2-7; 8 bases align to TRBD1. The germline V gene has CDR1 SGHDN and CDR2 FVKESK. The CDR3 has 14 residues. The junction had 6 bases not matched to a gene; V was cut back by 4 bases and J by 4 bases. In nucleotides, the CDR3 is TGTGCCAGCAGCCGCGGACAGGGAATGTACGAGCAGTACTTC. Its translation: CASSRGQGMYEQYF. The full variable domain, with the rest looked up from reference TRBV14 and TRBJ2-7, is EAGVTQFPSHSVIEKGQTVTLRCDPISGHDNLYWYRRVMGKEIKFLLHFVKESKQDESGMPNNRFLAERTGGTYSTLKVQPAELEDSGVYFCASSRGQGMYEQYFGPGTRLTVT.

The V call is TRBV3-1, the J call TRBJ2-5; 8 nucleotides align to TRBD1. This CDR3 contains 15 residues. The germline gives CDR1 LGHDT, CDR2 YNNKEL (reference sequence). V gave up 1 base and J gave up 3 bases; unmatched junction bases: 4. Here the CDR3 reads CASSQGQGSKETQYF. In DNA form, the CDR3 reads TGTGCCAGCAGCCAAGGACAGGGGAGTAAAGAGACCCAGTACTTC.

The sample holds a few counts of this clonotype. The chain employs TRBV7-2 and TRBJ1-1; D is unclear. V lost 1 base, J lost 6 bases, and 21 bases lay in between. CDR1 is SGHTA, CDR2 FQGNSA, per germline. This CDR3 spans 17 amino acids. CDR3 DNA sequence: TGTGCCAGCAGCTTAGGTTCTCGTTCCCGGTCGATGGCTGAAGCTTTCTTT. Translating gives CASSLGSRSRSMAEAFF.

The chain has TRBV20-1 and TRBJ2-7; TRBD1 aligns across 9 bases. After removal of 3 bases from V and 5 bases from J, the junction contained 8 bases not matched to a gene. Germline assignment: CDR1 DFQATT and CDR2 SNEGSKA (reference sequence). The CDR3 runs to 14 residues. CDR3 sequence: CSASLGQGIHEQYF. CDR3 in DNA: TGCAGTGCTAGTTTAGGACAGGGGATCCACGAGCAGTACTTC.

This clonotype was seen once. CDR3 loop: CSAHPLGQGQETQYF. In DNA form, the CDR3 reads TGCAGTGCCCACCCTCTCGGGCAGGGCCAAGAGACCCAGTACTTC. The gene calls are TRBV20-1 and TRBJ2-5; possible D gene TRBD1, 5 bases. From germline, CDR1 is DFQATT and CDR2 SNEGSKA (reference sequence). V lost 6 bases, J lost 1 base, and 18 bases lay in between. CDR3 length: 15 amino acids.

This clonotype was recorded only once. The rearrangement links TRBV15 to TRBJ2-3; tentative D call: TRBD2 (7 bases). V lost 2 bases and J 0 bases, leaving 12 bases between the germline ends. The CDR3 is 16 amino acids. CDR1 is LNHNV, CDR2 YYDKDF, per germline (reference sequence). The CDR3 nucleotides read TGTGCCACCAGCAGACCGGGGGGCCTTAGCACAGATACGCAGTATTTT. Translated, it gives CATSRPGGLSTDTQYF.

The V and J genes are TRBV7-2 and TRBJ2-5; D possibly uses TRBD1 or TRBD2 (6 bases each). The CDR3 totals 15 residues. In germline, CDR1 is SGHTA, CDR2 FQGNSA. V lost 1 base and J 4 bases, leaving 13 bases between the germline ends. For the CDR3, the DNA is TGTGCCAGCAGCTTAGAACGGGGGCGCGGAGAGACCCAGTACTTC. Translating it yields CASSLERGRGETQYF.

The CDR3 DNA is TGTGCCAGCAGCTCCGCCCCGGACAGGGGCCAGCCCCTCCACTTT. Amino acid sequence: CASSSAPDRGQPLHF. This chain joins TRBV6-2 or TRBV6-3 and TRBJ1-6; 9 nucleotides align to TRBD1. Germline V gives CDR1 MNHEY, CDR2 SVGEGT. V was pared by 6 bases and J by 13 bases, with 13 bases of the junction left unmatched. This CDR3 is 15 amino acids long.